This T cell receptor (beta chain) is drawn from a study of blood T cell repertoires in COVID-19. Study at large: The study drew acute and convalescent COVID-19 samples from the United States, Italy and Spain.

Germline CDR1 reads SGHAT; CDR2 reads FQNNGV. There are 15 residues in the CDR3. V was trimmed by 5 bases and J by 4 bases, leaving 17 bases between them. Authors' data handling: It was from reference gene primer amplification that nucleated cell counts were estimated. Only in-frame clones appear in the TCRdb table, and some are missing; sequencing was by immunoSEQ multiplex PCR. V and J calls plus clone size are reproduced from that table; the DNA served to infer D and trimming. The data hold around 200,000 clones, with roughly 83% observed a single time. This receptor was taken from a woman between 40 and 50 years old with COVID-19, enrolled during active disease. J is TRBJ1-2 and V is TRBV11-2; the D gene is possibly TRBD1 (5 bases). The sequencing sample was made of peripheral blood. The CDR3 is CASSASGGGVYGYTF. As DNA, the CDR3 is TGTGCCAGCAGCGCCTCGGGGGGAGGGGTCTATGGCTACACCTTC.